The 30 T cell receptor beta chains given below trace back to one sample, sequenced in a study of response to subunit inactivated influenza vaccine. A single record per CDR3 protein comes from TCRdb applying MiXCR to the RT-PCR reads. The sample records about 180,000 distinct CDR3 sequences, 9.5% to 12% being singletons. The sequences come from CD8+ T cells sorted from PBMCs, collected less than 30 months after vaccination. All receptors derive from a man between 50 and 70 years old who received an inactivated influenza vaccine.

The sample holds a few counts of this clonotype. The CDR3 reads CASSLPGLGNTGELFF. The CDR3 nucleotides read TGTGCCAGCAGCTTACCTGGTCTGGGGAACACCGGGGAGCTGTTTTTT. The chain links TRBV7-6 to TRBJ2-2; D gene ambiguous. Germline-derived CDR1 and CDR2 are SGHVS and FNYEAQ. The V end was cut by 2 bases, the J end by 1 base, with 11 bases between. The CDR3 contains 16 residues.

There are a few counts of this clonotype. V is TRBV20-1 and J is TRBJ2-3, with TRBD1 matching over 11 bases. V shed 0 bases and J 2 bases; nucleotides not matched to a gene: 7. This CDR3 comprises 17 residues. The germline CDR1 and CDR2 sequences are DFQATT and SNEGSKA (reference sequence). The CDR3 region is CSARDRAGQGVTDTQYF. The CDR3, as DNA: TGCAGTGCTAGAGATCGTGCGGGACAGGGGGTCACAGATACGCAGTATTTT.

This clonotype has at least ten counts. This chain links TRBV15 with TRBJ1-6; D perhaps matches TRBD1 (6 bases). Germline V gives CDR1 LNHNV, CDR2 YYDKDF (reference sequence). V lost 1 base, J lost 3 bases, and 19 bases lay in between. This CDR3 comprises 19 residues. CDR3 DNA sequence: TGTGCCACCAGCAGAGGAGACCGGGAGGAAGGGGGCTATAATTCACCCCTCCACTTT. Translated, it gives CATSRGDREEGGYNSPLHF.

The V gene is TRBV10-3, the J gene TRBJ2-1; TRBD2 aligns across 8 bases. With 6 bases clipped from V and 7 bases from J, the junction kept 8 bases outside the gene matches. CDR1 ENHRY and CDR2 SYGVKD come from the germline V gene. The CDR3 spans 14 residues. The CDR3 DNA is TGTGCCATCAGCCGGGCAGCGGGAGAGAATGAGCAGTTCTTC. Protein sequence: CAISRAAGENEQFF.

This clonotype has just a few counts. This chain links TRBV10-2 with TRBJ2-7; TRBD2 matches at 9 bases. CDR3 size: 16 residues. J lost 2 bases, V lost 9 bases, and 14 bases had no gene match. Germline loops: CDR1 WSHSY, CDR2 SAAADI. Here the CDR3 reads CASQETWGTSTYEQYF. The DNA for the CDR3 is TGCGCCAGTCAAGAAACCTGGGGGACTAGCACCTACGAGCAGTACTTC.

J is TRBJ2-7 and V is TRBV29-1; perhaps TRBD2 as D (6 bases). This CDR3 spans 14 amino acids. V was pared by 1 base and J by 2 bases, with 12 bases between. Germline V gene lookup returns CDR1 SQVTM and CDR2 ANQGSEA. The CDR3 bases are TGCAGCGTTGAAGCAGGGACTGGCACCTACGAGCAGTACTTC. Translating it yields CSVEAGTGTYEQYF.

J is TRBJ2-2 and V is TRBV13; 10 nucleotides match TRBD2. The CDR3 spans 17 residues. J gave up 5 bases and V 0 bases, and 6 bases lay outside the gene matches. Germline V gene lookup returns CDR1 PRHDT and CDR2 FYEKMQ (reference sequence). CDR3 DNA sequence: TGTGCCAGCAGCTTAGGCCTAGCGGGAGAGAAGACCGGGGAGCTGTTTTTT. This translates into CASSLGLAGEKTGELFF.

The chain combines TRBV4-1 with TRBJ2-1; TRBD1 aligns across 8 bases. CDR1 is MGHRA and CDR2 is YSYEKL in the germline V gene. This CDR3 comprises 16 residues. The V and J ends lost 4 bases and 0 bases, in that order; junction bases with no gene match: 5. The CDR3 sequence: CASSPTGTGSYNEQFF. The CDR3 region has the DNA TGCGCCAGCAGCCCAACCGGGACAGGCTCCTACAATGAGCAGTTCTTC.

This clonotype was found many times. V usage is TRBV7-9 and J usage is TRBJ2-1; 7 bases agree with TRBD2. V shed 8 bases, J shed 3 bases, and the junction held 7 bases outside the gene matches. Looked up from germline, CDR1 is SEHNR and CDR2 is FQNEAQ (reference sequence). The CDR3 is 14 residues long. Here the CDR3 reads CASGESGGYNEQFF. The CDR3 nucleotides are TGTGCCAGCGGTGAATCGGGGGGCTACAATGAGCAGTTCTTC.

The chain uses TRBV12-3 or TRBV12-4 and TRBJ2-5; 8 bases agree with TRBD2. After removal of 5 bases from V and 2 bases from J, the junction contained 19 bases not matched to a gene. This CDR3 region has 19 residues. CDR3 loop: CASSPEPTSVSPTQETQYF. The CDR3 DNA sequence: TGTGCCAGCAGTCCGGAGCCGACTAGCGTCTCACCAACACAAGAGACCCAGTACTTC.

This clonotype was detected a few times. The gene calls are TRBV2 and TRBJ2-3; D may be TRBD1 (5 bases). Per germline, CDR1 SNHLY and CDR2 FYNNEI. V was clipped by 0 bases and J by 6 bases, with 13 bases between them. The CDR3 loop spans 15 amino acids. The CDR3 nucleotides read TGTGCCAGCAGTGAAGCCAGGGCACAAGCTGATACGCAGTATTTT. Its protein product is CASSEARAQADTQYF. The full variable domain, its missing parts supplied by reference TRBV2 and TRBJ2-3, is EPEVTQTPSHQVTQMGQEVILRCVPISNHLYFYWYRQILGQKVEFLVSFYNNEISEKSEIFDDQFSVERPDGSNFTLKIRSTKLEDSAMYFCASSEARAQADTQYFGPGTRLTVL.

This clonotype was seen ten or more times. This chain joins TRBV4-1 and TRBJ2-2; TRBD1 might be the D (5 bases). The CDR3 extends over 15 amino acids. Germline CDR1 MGHRA, CDR2 YSYEKL. V was pared by 1 base and J by 4 bases, with 10 bases between. CDR3 in DNA: TGCGCCAGCAGCCAAGGCAGGGAACCCACCGGGGAGCTGTTTTTT. Translation gives CASSQGREPTGELFF.

The chain links TRBV28 to TRBJ2-7; the D is unclear. CDR3 length: 13 residues. Germline V CDR1 and CDR2: MDHEN, SYDVKM. The V end lost 3 bases, the J end lost 4 bases, and 10 bases lay between the germline ends. This CDR3 is CASSFFDSYEQYF. CDR3 DNA: TGTGCCAGCAGTTTCTTTGATAGTTACGAGCAGTACTTC.

The genes are TRBV20-1 and TRBJ1-1; D perhaps matches TRBD1 (5 bases). Germline V gene lookup returns CDR1 DFQATT and CDR2 SNEGSKA (reference sequence). The CDR3 length is 12 residues. Trimming removed 7 bases at V and 5 bases at J, with 14 bases between. The CDR3 sequence is CSGGTRGTEAFF. Here the CDR3 DNA reads TGCAGTGGCGGGACGCGCGGGACTGAAGCTTTCTTT.

This clonotype was observed a few times. The rearrangement links TRBV7-9 to TRBJ1-2; 8 bases align to TRBD1. CDR3 length: 16 amino acids. V shed 0 bases, J shed 5 bases, and the junction held 8 bases outside the gene matches. Germline loops: CDR1 SEHNR, CDR2 FQNEAQ (reference sequence). CDR3 sequence (DNA): TGTGCCAGCAGCTTAGCTCGGACAGGGCTCGAGTATGGCTACACCTTC. As protein: CASSLARTGLEYGYTF.

This clonotype was picked up a small number of times. The chain has TRBV27 and TRBJ2-7; no definite D call. The CDR3 length is 14 residues. Germline CDR1 is MNHEY and CDR2 is SMNVEV (reference sequence). V was cut by 4 bases and J by 6 bases, with 16 bases left in between. CDR3 nucleotide sequence: TGTGCCAGCAGTTGGGCAGGCCCCTCTGCCGAGCAGTACTTC. Translating it yields CASSWAGPSAEQYF.

In this sample, this clonotype turned up a few times. The rearrangement links TRBV4-3 to TRBJ2-2; D uncertain. Germline-derived CDR1 and CDR2 are LGHNA and YSLEER. This CDR3 has 15 residues. V lost 0 bases, J lost 7 bases, and 12 bases lay in between. CDR3 region: CASSQDGPGIGELFF. Here the CDR3 DNA reads TGCGCCAGCAGCCAAGATGGCCCGGGTATCGGGGAGCTGTTTTTT.

The rearrangement links TRBV19 to TRBJ1-2; the D is unclear. This CDR3 is 12 amino acids long. V was trimmed by 3 bases and J by 3 bases, leaving 5 bases between them. CDR1 is LNHDA, CDR2 SQIVND, per germline (reference sequence). The CDR3 DNA reads as TGTGCCAGTAGTATGACTTACTATGGCTACACCTTC. Translating gives CASSMTYYGYTF.

This clonotype was recorded many times. The chain is built from TRBV6-5 and TRBJ2-1; D is uncertain. From germline, CDR1 is MNHEY and CDR2 SVGAGI. The CDR3 is 17 amino acids. V lost 0 bases and J 0 bases, leaving 12 bases between the germline ends. CDR3 DNA sequence: TGTGCCAGCAGTTACTCTTCAGAGGAGAGCTCCTACAATGAGCAGTTCTTC. Its protein is CASSYSSEESSYNEQFF.

This clonotype was recorded a few times. The J gene is TRBJ2-7, the V gene TRBV7-9; D not resolved. The CDR3 loop spans 12 amino acids. Germline-derived CDR1 and CDR2 are SEHNR and FQNEAQ (reference sequence). V shed 5 bases and J shed 3 bases, with 8 bases lying between them. CDR3 in DNA: TGTGCCAGCAGCACTGCGAGCTACGAGCAGTACTTC. Residues: CASSTASYEQYF.

This clonotype has just a few counts. The gene calls are TRBV14 and TRBJ2-3; no definite D call. The CDR3 contains 13 residues. Germline assignment: CDR1 SGHDN and CDR2 FVKESK. V lost 6 bases, J lost 4 bases, and 11 bases lay in between. CDR3: CASRRPGADTQYF. Written as DNA, the CDR3 is TGTGCCAGCAGGCGACCGGGCGCAGATACGCAGTATTTT.

The chain couples TRBV5-1 to TRBJ1-5, with D possibly matching TRBD1 (5 bases). CDR3 length: 16 residues. Germline CDR1 SGHRS, CDR2 YFSETQ. V lost 0 bases and J lost 1, with 11 bases in between. CDR3 nucleotides: TGCGCCAGCAGCTTGGAGGGGCCCGGGAGCAATCAGCCCCAGCATTTT. Translated, it gives CASSLEGPGSNQPQHF.

This clonotype turned up a few times. The J gene is TRBJ1-1, the V gene TRBV6-2 or TRBV6-3; D not resolved. CDR1 MNHEY and CDR2 SVGEGT come from the germline V gene. The CDR3 is 15 residues long. The germline V and J ends were trimmed by 8 bases and 6 bases, with 22 bases remaining between them. Here the CDR3 DNA reads TGTGCCAGCCCGTACCTTGAGCCCCGATTTGCTGAAGCTTTCTTT. It codes for CASPYLEPRFAEAFF.

The rearrangement joins TRBV29-1 to TRBJ2-1; D is possibly TRBD2 (5 bases). The V gene lost 6 bases and the J gene lost 3 bases, with 12 bases spanning the gap. Germline loops: CDR1 SQVTM, CDR2 ANQGSEA. CDR3 length: 13 residues. The CDR3 bases are TGCAGCGTCGCTGGACTTAACTACAATGAGCAGTTCTTC. It encodes CSVAGLNYNEQFF.

This clonotype was seen a handful of times. The chain links TRBV2 to TRBJ2-4; unclear D gene. The length of the CDR3 is 13 residues. Germline V gene data show CDR1 as SNHLY and CDR2 as FYNNEI. Trimming pared 7 bases from V and 6 bases from J, leaving 13 bases between. CDR3 protein: CASKPETSNIQYF. In nucleotides, the CDR3 is TGTGCCAGCAAACCGGAGACGTCAAACATTCAGTACTTC.

This clonotype was counted at least ten times. The CDR3 spells CASSPRGNTEAFF. The DNA of the CDR3 is TGTGCCAGCAGCCCGCGAGGGAACACTGAAGCTTTCTTT. The V gene is TRBV28, the J gene TRBJ1-1, with D unclear. CDR1 and CDR2 (germline): MDHEN, SYDVKM. The CDR3 covers 13 residues. Trimming removed 6 bases from V and 1 base from J, with 9 bases in between.

Worth noting for this clonotype: A much larger clone lies a single base off, so this may be a read error. This chain connects TRBV5-1 to TRBJ2-1; D is perhaps TRBD2 (5 bases). CDR1 and CDR2 (germline): SGHRS, YFSETQ. CDR3 length: 15 residues. CDR3: CARSFVGVLGNEQFF. The CDR3 DNA is TGCGCCAGGAGCTTTGTGGGAGTGTTGGGCAATGAGCAGTTCTTC.

Ten or more counts support this clonotype. The chain couples TRBV11-2 to TRBJ2-3; TRBD2 agrees at 7 bases. Germline trimming cut 3 bases from V and 4 bases from J; bases unmatched to any gene: 4. The CDR3 runs to 14 residues. The germline gives CDR1 SGHAT, CDR2 FQNNGV. CDR3 coding DNA: TGTGCCAGCAGCTTCGTTGCGGGAGCAGATACGCAGTATTTT. Translating gives CASSFVAGADTQYF.

This clonotype was seen a handful of times. This chain uses TRBV2 with TRBJ2-2; TRBD1 or TRBD2 may be the D gene (5 bases each). Germline CDR1 SNHLY, CDR2 FYNNEI. The CDR3 contains 13 residues. CDR3 protein: CAQQTGTTGELFF. CDR3 DNA sequence: TGTGCTCAGCAAACGGGGACCACCGGGGAGCTGTTTTTT.

This chain uses TRBV6-5 with TRBJ2-2, with D perhaps matching TRBD1 or TRBD2 (5 bases each). Trimming shortened V by 2 bases and J by 7 bases, and 11 bases separated the two germline ends. The germline gives CDR1 MNHEY, CDR2 SVGAGI. This CDR3 has 14 residues. The CDR3 loop is CASSYVGTGGELFF. CDR3 DNA: TGTGCCAGCAGTTACGTAGGGACGGGCGGGGAGCTGTTTTTT.